Listed below are T cell receptor beta chains from one sample, sequenced in a study of T cell responses to AZD1222 COVID-19 vaccine. Repertoires were generated with immunoSEQ multiplex PCR, while TCRdb's copy carries only in-frame clones and drops some. The data contain 130,000 or so clones, about 94% of them singletons. This specimen consisted of peripheral blood, obtained on day 0 of AZD1222 vaccination. Source of these receptors: an adult in good health. Each CDR3 is given with its conserved first and last residue. A D gene is named only where the DNA matches it firmly. Only some rows state a clone size, as once, few, many or a class for expanded clones.

V	J	D	size	DNA	CDR3
TRBV18	TRBJ1-2	-	-	TGTGCCAGCTCACCAGTGGCTACCCTTTCCTATGGCTACACCTTC	CASSPVATLSYGYTF
TRBV28	TRBJ2-7	-	-	TGTGCCAGCAGTCAAACAGGGTTAGGAGACGAGCAGTACTTC	CASSQTGLGDEQYF
TRBV5-4	TRBJ2-3	TRBD2	-	TGTGCCAGCAGCTTGGGGACTAGCGGCACAGATACGCAGTATTTT	CASSLGTSGTDTQYF
TRBV4-1	TRBJ1-2	-	-	TGCGCCAGCAGCCCGGGGGGGGTTAACTATGGCTACACCTTC	CASSPGGVNYGYTF
TRBV4-1	TRBJ2-7	-	once	TGCGCCAGCAGCCAATTGGACCTACTAAGCTCCTACGAGCAGTACTTC	CASSQLDLLSSYEQYF
TRBV3-1/TRBV3-2	TRBJ2-3	-	-	TGTGCCAGCAGCCTTGCGCGGCTTAGCACAGATACGCAGTATTTT	CASSLARLSTDTQYF
TRBV7-7	TRBJ2-1	-	-	TGTGCTAGCAGCCCCCCCTCAGCGGCTGAGCAGTTCTTC	CASSPPSAAEQFF
TRBV28	TRBJ1-2	-	-	TGTGCCAGCAGTTTTTACCCATATGGCTACACCTTC	CASSFYPYGYTF
TRBV7-2	TRBJ1-1	-	-	TGTGCCAGCAGCTTAAGGACAGTGAACACTGAAGCTTTCTTT	CASSLRTVNTEAFF
TRBV5-4	TRBJ2-2	TRBD2	-	TGTGCCAGCACGCCAGCGGGGGGGCCTAGGACCGGGGAGCTGTTTTTT	CASTPAGGPRTGELFF
TRBV5-5	TRBJ1-1	-	-	TGTGCCAGCAGCTTGGATCCCCAGATGAACACTGAAGCTTTCTTT	CASSLDPQMNTEAFF
TRBV19	TRBJ1-3	-	few	TGTGCCAGTAGTATTCAGGGCCCTATCTCTGGAAACACCATATATTTT	CASSIQGPISGNTIYF
TRBV4-1	TRBJ2-7	TRBD2	-	TGCGCCAGCAGCCAAGCTACTAGCGGGGGGTCATACGAGCAGTACTTC	CASSQATSGGSYEQYF
TRBV7-9	TRBJ1-2	-	-	TGTGCCAGCAGCCCGGAGGCTGAGGGCGGAGGCTACACCTTC	CASSPEAEGGGYTF
TRBV15	TRBJ2-3	TRBD2	-	TGTGCCACCAGCCGAAGAACCGGGGGGGTGGGCACAGATACGCAGTATTTT	CATSRRTGGVGTDTQYF
TRBV19	TRBJ2-7	-	-	TGTGCCAGTAGTACCCGGGACGCCACCTACGAGCAGTACTTC	CASSTRDATYEQYF
TRBV19	TRBJ1-2	-	-	TGTGCCAGTAGTCGGCCGATTTATGGCTACACCTTC	CASSRPIYGYTF
TRBV2	TRBJ1-3	-	-	TGTGCCAGCAGCCTCGCTGGAAACACCATATATTTT	CASSLAGNTIYF
TRBV18	TRBJ1-5	TRBD1	-	TGTGCCAGCTCACCAGACAGGGATATTCAGCCCCAGCATTTT	CASSPDRDIQPQHF
TRBV30	TRBJ2-7	TRBD2	-	TGTGCCTGGAGTGTTCGGGGGGACGAGCAGTACTTC	CAWSVRGDEQYF
TRBV27	TRBJ2-2	-	-	TGTGCCAGCAGCACCGACGGGGAGGCCGGGGAGCTGTTTTTT	CASSTDGEAGELFF
TRBV28	TRBJ2-5	TRBD1	-	TGTGCCAGCATAAGACAGGGGGTAGAGACCCAGTACTTC	CASIRQGVETQYF
TRBV12-3/TRBV12-4	TRBJ2-1	-	-	TGTGCCAGCAGTCCCCGGTGGGGGCGAGAGCAGTTCTTC	CASSPRWGREQFF
TRBV18	TRBJ1-2	-	-	TGTGCCAGCTCACCACCGTCAGGGACGGGCGGCTACACCTTC	CASSPPSGTGGYTF
TRBV20-1	TRBJ2-3	-	-	TGCAGTGCTAGTAGAGGAGATACGCAGTATTTT	CSASRGDTQYF
TRBV5-1	TRBJ2-7	TRBD1	-	TGCGCCAGCAGTGTATCGGGGACAGGGGGCTTTGTGCGGTACTTC	CASSVSGTGGFVRYF
TRBV28	TRBJ1-4	-	-	TGTGCCAGCAGTTTCAAGGGGGTAGCTAATGAAAAACTGTTTTTT	CASSFKGVANEKLFF
TRBV5-5	TRBJ2-3	TRBD1	once	TGTGCCAGCAGTTCGACAGGGGGCACAGATACGCAGTATTTT	CASSSTGGTDTQYF
TRBV19	TRBJ1-2	-	-	TGTGCCAGTAAAGGTTACTATGGCTACACCTTC	CASKGYYGYTF
TRBV19	TRBJ1-5	-	-	TGTGCCAGTAGTCTACGAAGCAATCAGCCCCAGCATTTT	CASSLRSNQPQHF
TRBV3-1/TRBV3-2	TRBJ2-7	TRBD2	-	TGTGCCAGCAGCCAAAGGACTAGCGGGAGCTCCTACGAGCAGTACTTC	CASSQRTSGSSYEQYF
TRBV2	TRBJ1-1	-	-	TGTGCCGGGCAAGTGGGGGGCGGGGACACTGAAGCTTTCTTT	CAGQVGGGDTEAFF
TRBV5-4	TRBJ2-1	TRBD2	once	TGTGCCAGCAGCTTGGTAGCGGGGTCAAAAATGGAGCAGTTCTTC	CASSLVAGSKMEQFF
TRBV12-2	TRBJ2-7	-	-	TGTGCAAGTCGCTTGTTATTCGGCGGCCCCAGCCCATTC	CASRLLFGGPSPF
TRBV7-2	TRBJ2-7	TRBD1	few	TGTGCCAGCAGCTTACCACCGGGACAGGGCGTCGAGCAGTACTTC	CASSLPPGQGVEQYF